This entry features one T cell receptor (beta chain) sequence. The target antigen is unknown. The sample has other DNA sequences that encode this CDR3 too. This entry belongs to a study of cytomegalovirus exposure and HLA in healthy donors. Regarding the study as a whole: Some TCR beta chains (more than 150 of them) were listed as cytomegalovirus-associated.

The CDR3 covers 12 residues. CDR1 is MNHEY, CDR2 SVGAGI, per germline. Trimming cost V 5 bases and J 4 bases, with 9 bases left between them. The primer mix had 60 Vbeta and 13 Jbeta primers. Produced via immunoSEQ multiplex PCR; TCRdb's table is partial and in-frame only. The table records 200,000 to 250,000 clones, over 70% of them present only once. Source material: PBMCs. The chain carries TRBV6-5 and TRBJ2-7, with D perhaps matching TRBD2 (6 bases). This receptor was taken from an older woman in good health and CMV-seropositive. CDR3 in DNA: TGTGCCAGCAGTCCTAGCGAATACGAGCAGTACTTC. The encoded protein is CASSPSEYEQYF.